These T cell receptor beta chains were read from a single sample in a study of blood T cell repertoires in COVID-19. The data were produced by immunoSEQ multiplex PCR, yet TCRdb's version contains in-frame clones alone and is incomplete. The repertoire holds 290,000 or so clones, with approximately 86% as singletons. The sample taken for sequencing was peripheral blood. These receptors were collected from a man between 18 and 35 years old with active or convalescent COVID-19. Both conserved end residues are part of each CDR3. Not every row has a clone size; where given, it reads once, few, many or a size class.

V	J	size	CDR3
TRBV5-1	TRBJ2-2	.	CASSRNRASEELFF
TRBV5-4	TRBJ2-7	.	CASSPVPRGSEQYF
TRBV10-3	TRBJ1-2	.	CAISGGDHGYTF
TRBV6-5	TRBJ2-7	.	CASSYSASGYEQYF
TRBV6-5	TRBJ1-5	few	CAIKLGGEVQPQHF
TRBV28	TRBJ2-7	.	CASRTPTGGGYEQYF
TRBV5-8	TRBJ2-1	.	CARSSQRLAGGGEQFF
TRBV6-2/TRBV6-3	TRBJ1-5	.	CASSWGQLDQPQHF
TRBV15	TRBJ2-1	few	CATSRDSTGFTPYNEQFF
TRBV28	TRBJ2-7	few	CASTQGNYEQYF
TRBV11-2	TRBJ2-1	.	CASSTTSGPYNEQFF
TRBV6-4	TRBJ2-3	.	CASSPGGRVDTQYF
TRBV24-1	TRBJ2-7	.	CATSEAGTGLGEQYF
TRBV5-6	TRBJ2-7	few	CASSLGAQLIEQYF
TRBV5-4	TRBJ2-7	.	CASSFPGGTLYEQYF
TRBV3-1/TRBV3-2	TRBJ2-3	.	CASSQGGGSGANYTDTQYF
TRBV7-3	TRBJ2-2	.	CASSLTPDRLDTGELFF